The 32 T cell receptor beta chains in this list originate from one sample, sequenced in a study of human T cells and chemical hapten exposure (dated by TCRdb to the early 2020s). Libraries were made using RACE. Sequencing was carried out with a NextSeq 500. TCRdb reworked the public reads: Q25 trimming with fastp, MiXCR clone assembly, productive beta chains retained. Entries that share a CDR3 protein sequence are merged under the most common genes and DNA. The sample contains 350,000 to 450,000 distinct CDR3 sequences, more than 4.5% of them found a single time. The ten largest clonotypes hold 2.6% of the sample. The sample's time point label, decoded: pre-sensitization, week 0. This sample's treatment or condition label indicates: therapeutic diphenylcyclopropenone sensitization with weekly scalp DPC. Sequencing used whole blood, obtained in connection with sensitization to the hapten diphenylcyclopropenone (DPC). These receptors came from a woman aged 45-65 years with alopecia areata. Some clones in this sample may be carry-over from other donors' samples.

The chain joins TRBV2 to TRBJ2-5; 8 bases line up with TRBD1. The CDR3 runs to 14 residues. Looked up from germline, CDR1 is SNHLY and CDR2 is FYNNEI. V was clipped by 7 bases and J by 2 bases; unmatched bases: 6. The DNA for the CDR3 is TGTGCCAGCACCTCCGGGACAGGTCAAGAGACCCAGTACTTC. As protein: CASTSGTGQETQYF.

This clonotype was picked up many times. This chain links TRBV9 with TRBJ2-1; D call uncertain. V shed 4 bases and J shed 0 bases, with 11 bases lying between them. This CDR3 contains 15 residues. Germline V gene data show CDR1 as SGDLS and CDR2 as YYNGEE. CDR3: CASSPYSSSYNEQFF. CDR3 nucleotides: TGTGCCAGCAGCCCTTACTCGAGCTCCTACAATGAGCAGTTCTTC.

This clonotype was observed at least ten times. The chain combines TRBV20-1 with TRBJ1-5, with 7 bases fitting TRBD1. The CDR3 covers 14 residues. Germline V lookup: CDR1 DFQATT, CDR2 SNEGSKA (reference sequence). V lost 7 bases, J lost 2 bases, and 8 bases stayed unmatched. The CDR3 loop is CSVYSDRGNQPQHF. CDR3 bases: TGCAGTGTTTACTCCGACAGGGGCAATCAGCCCCAGCATTTT.

This clonotype was observed at least ten times. The rearrangement uses TRBV4-3 and TRBJ2-1; 12 bases match TRBD2. The germline V gene has CDR1 LGHNA and CDR2 YSLEER. V was pared by 4 bases and J by 6 bases, with 10 bases of the junction left unmatched. This CDR3 contains 17 residues. CDR3 coding DNA: TGCGCCAGCAGCCCAGTCTTACTAGCGGGGGGACCCAATGAGCAGTTCTTC. Translating it yields CASSPVLLAGGPNEQFF.

This clonotype was counted a few times. The chain uses TRBV20-1 and TRBJ2-4; D uncertain. The CDR3 has 15 amino acids. V was shortened by 0 bases and J by 0 bases, with 9 bases between the two germline ends. Germline CDR1 reads DFQATT; CDR2 reads SNEGSKA (reference sequence). CDR3 loop: CSARDPTVAKNIQYF. The CDR3 bases are TGCAGTGCTAGAGATCCGACGGTAGCCAAAAACATTCAGTACTTC.

As regards this clonotype: A much larger clone lies a single base off, so this may be a read error. V gene TRBV21-1 combines with J gene TRBJ2-7. TRBV21-1 corresponds to a pseudogene. CDR3 length: 10 residues. The CDR3 DNA is TGTGCCAGCAGCAACCAGGTGCAGTACTTC. Amino acid sequence: CASSNQVQYF.

Details on this clonotype: A much bigger clone sits one base away, suggesting this may be a read error. The gene calls are TRBV7-6 and TRBJ1-1; D perhaps matches TRBD1 (5 bases). The CDR3 sequence is 14 residues long. Per germline, CDR1 SGHVS and CDR2 FNYEAQ. CDR3 sequence (DNA): TGTGACAGCAGCCCAGTCCAGGGGAACACTGAAGCTTTCTTT. Its translation is CDSSPVQGNTEAFF.

CDR3 DNA sequence: TGTGCCAGCAGCGTCGACAGTCCCAATCAGCCCCAGCATTTT. This translates into CASSVDSPNQPQHF. This chain connects TRBV11-2 to TRBJ1-5, with D tentatively TRBD1 (5 bases). V was clipped by 5 bases and J by 3 bases, with 11 bases between them. Germline CDR1 is SGHAT and CDR2 is FQNNGV. This CDR3 is 14 amino acids long.

This clonotype was recorded at least ten times. This chain joins TRBV20-1 and TRBJ2-7; D is uncertain. Germline V gene lookup returns CDR1 DFQATT and CDR2 SNEGSKA (reference sequence). V gave up 2 bases and J gave up 6 bases, with 17 bases separating them. There are 14 residues in the CDR3. CDR3 bases: TGCAGTGCTAGATCCCTCCCAGTGGTAGGCGAGCAGTACTTC. Residues: CSARSLPVVGEQYF.

Only a few counts were recorded for this clonotype. The rearrangement links TRBV5-1 to TRBJ1-2, with 7 nucleotides matching TRBD1. This CDR3 comprises 15 residues. Per germline, CDR1 SGHRS and CDR2 YFSETQ. After removal of 3 bases from V and 6 bases from J, the junction contained 11 bases not matched to a gene. CDR3 sequence (DNA): TGCGCCAGCAGCTCCAGACAGGGAAAGGGGGATGGCTACACCTTC. Residues: CASSSRQGKGDGYTF.

The V and J genes are TRBV12-3 or TRBV12-4 and TRBJ2-3; a possible D gene is TRBD1 (6 bases). Trimming took off 7 bases at V and 0 bases at J, with 11 bases between the two ends. The CDR3 length is 14 residues. The CDR3 reads CASIQDRSTDTQYF. The CDR3 DNA reads as TGTGCCAGCATCCAGGACAGAAGCACAGATACGCAGTATTTT.

Here the CDR3 reads CAIGTRGNTEAFF. The CDR3 bases are TGTGCCATCGGGACACGGGGGAACACTGAAGCTTTCTTT. This chain connects TRBV10-3 to TRBJ1-1; weak D call: TRBD1 (6 bases). The CDR3 totals 13 residues. Trimming cost V 8 bases and J 1 base, with 11 bases left between them. Per the germline V gene, CDR1 is ENHRY and CDR2 is SYGVKD.

This sequence joins TRBV29-1 and TRBJ1-2, with 9 bases lining up with TRBD1. V shed 7 bases, J shed 8 bases, and the junction held 14 bases outside the gene matches. Germline loops: CDR1 SQVTM, CDR2 ANQGSEA. The length of the CDR3 is 14 residues. The CDR3 bases are TGCAGCGCCGGACGGGACAGGGAAGTTAACGGCTACACCTTC. Amino acid sequence: CSAGRDREVNGYTF.

The CDR3 protein is CSARDGAGYSYEQYF. The CDR3 DNA reads as TGCAGTGCTAGAGATGGGGCGGGTTACTCCTACGAGCAGTACTTC. The chain couples TRBV20-1 to TRBJ2-7, with D perhaps TRBD1 or TRBD2 (5 bases each). This CDR3 comprises 15 residues. Trimming left V 0 bases short and J 0 bases short, with 12 bases between. Germline V gene sequence: CDR1 DFQATT, CDR2 SNEGSKA (reference sequence).

This clonotype was counted between two and nine times. The genes are TRBV27 and TRBJ2-5, with 8 bases fitting TRBD2. Trimming took 3 bases from V and 3 from J; bases not matched to a gene: 3. CDR1 is MNHEY, CDR2 SMNVEV, per germline (reference sequence). This CDR3 is built from 14 residues. CDR3 sequence: CASSFAGGKETQYF. Here the CDR3 DNA reads TGTGCCAGCAGTTTTGCGGGGGGAAAAGAGACCCAGTACTTC.

This clonotype was seen more than once but under ten times. V usage is TRBV28 and J usage is TRBJ2-1, with no clear D. Germline CDR1 and CDR2: MDHEN and SYDVKM. V dropped 7 bases and J dropped 0 bases, with 16 bases sitting between them. The CDR3 has 16 amino acids. The CDR3, as DNA: TGTGCCAGCACCCCACCCGACTTCAGCTCCTACAATGAGCAGTTCTTC. Protein sequence: CASTPPDFSSYNEQFF.

The V call is TRBV20-1, the J call TRBJ2-3; 12 bases are a match to TRBD2. The V segment lost 6 bases and the J segment 6 bases; nucleotides outside the gene matches: 13. Germline lookup yields CDR1 DFQATT and CDR2 SNEGSKA (reference sequence). The CDR3 is 16 amino acids. CDR3 loop: CSAIGTSGWGADTQYF. CDR3 sequence (DNA): TGCAGTGCCATAGGGACTAGCGGGTGGGGTGCCGATACGCAGTATTTT.

About this clonotype itself: Just one base apart from a much larger clone, this may be a read error. The chain has TRBV28 and TRBJ2-7; a weak D match, TRBD2 (6 bases). V was trimmed by 6 bases and J by 2 bases, leaving 17 bases between them. The CDR3 has 15 amino acids. Per the germline V gene, CDR1 is MDHEN and CDR2 is SYDVKM. The CDR3 loop is CASRSLAWGAYEQYF. CDR3 DNA: TGTGCCAGCAGGTCCCTAGCGTGGGGGGCCTACGAGCAGTACTTC.

This clonotype has a count of ten or more. This chain connects TRBV13 to TRBJ2-5; no firm D call. CDR1 is PRHDT and CDR2 is FYEKMQ in the germline V gene (reference sequence). CDR3 size: 13 residues. Trimming stripped 6 bases from V and 0 bases from J, with 8 bases between. In DNA form, the CDR3 reads TGTGCCAGCAGTCCCAGCCACCAAGAGACCCAGTACTTC. It encodes CASSPSHQETQYF.

Many counts were recorded for this clonotype. V and J are TRBV10-1 and TRBJ2-7; D call uncertain. This CDR3 region has 14 residues. CDR1 is WNHNN, CDR2 SYGVQD, per germline (reference sequence). V lost 5 bases to trimming and J lost 1 base, with 12 bases between them. CDR3 region: CASSSHMESYEQYF. In DNA form, the CDR3 reads TGCGCCAGCAGTTCTCACATGGAATCCTACGAGCAGTACTTC.

This clonotype was observed many times. The J gene is TRBJ2-7, the V gene TRBV28, with 8 positions matching TRBD1. The junction had 8 bases not matched to a gene; V was cut back by 8 bases and J by 5 bases. The CDR3 runs 13 residues. Germline values: CDR1 MDHEN, CDR2 SYDVKM. DNA of the CDR3: TGTGCCAGCGGCTGGACAGGGAACGACGAGCAGTACTTC. Translated, it gives CASGWTGNDEQYF.

V is TRBV10-3 and J is TRBJ2-6; D is ambiguous. Germline CDR1 reads ENHRY; CDR2 reads SYGVKD. The CDR3 is 16 amino acids. The V and J ends lost 0 bases and 0 bases respectively, with 6 bases between them. CDR3 region: CAISESAGSGANVLTF. The CDR3 DNA reads TGTGCCATCAGTGAGTCCGCCGGCTCTGGGGCCAACGTCCTGACTTTC.

This clonotype appeared many times. This rearrangement joins TRBV6-1 to TRBJ1-1; D is unclear. Deletions cut 3 bases from V and 0 bases from J, with 11 bases between. Germline assignment: CDR1 MNHNS and CDR2 SASEGT. The CDR3 sequence is 15 residues long. CDR3 nucleotide sequence: TGTGCCAGCAGTGACCACGGACGGGTGAACACTGAAGCTTTCTTT. Its protein is CASSDHGRVNTEAFF.

This chain connects TRBV9 to TRBJ1-2; a possible D gene is TRBD1 (5 bases). CDR3 length: 15 amino acids. V lost 0 bases to trimming and J lost 3 bases, with 12 bases between them. Germline V gene lookup returns CDR1 SGDLS and CDR2 YYNGEE. CDR3 in DNA: TGTGCCAGCAGCGTAGGGGGAGGGGATTACTATGGCTACACCTTC. Translated: CASSVGGGDYYGYTF. Looking up the rest from reference TRBV9 and TRBJ1-2 gives the full variable domain: DSGVTQTPKHLITATGQRVTLRCSPRSGDLSVYWYQQSLDQGLQFLIQYYNGEERAKGNILERFSAQQFPDLHSELNLSSLELGDSALYFCASSVGGGDYYGYTFGSGTRLTVV.

The chain carries TRBV6-1 and TRBJ1-4; the D gene is possibly TRBD1 (6 bases). Germline V gives CDR1 MNHNS, CDR2 SASEGT. Trimming took 10 bases from V and 10 from J, leaving 19 bases between them. CDR3 length equals 13 residues. This CDR3 is CAISGVSPGKLFF. DNA for the CDR3: TGTGCCATCTCAGGGGTGTCGCCTGGAAAACTGTTTTTT.

On this clonotype itself: This clone may be a read error of a much larger clone one base away. This sequence joins TRBV3-1 and TRBJ1-1; D is ambiguous. V lost 0 bases and J 0 bases, leaving 8 bases between the germline ends. The CDR3 sequence is 15 residues long. Germline V CDR1 and CDR2: LGHDT, YNNKEL (reference sequence). The CDR3 region is CASSQEGGLNTEAFF. The CDR3 bases are TGTGCCAGCAGCCAAGAGGGCGGTCTGAACACTGAAGCTTTCTTT.

This clonotype was observed many times. The chain joins TRBV28 to TRBJ2-1; 7 nucleotides line up with TRBD1. V shed 8 bases and J 3 bases; nucleotides not matched to a gene: 7. Per the germline V gene, CDR1 is MDHEN and CDR2 is SYDVKM. The CDR3 covers 14 residues. This CDR3 reads CASLAPGGYNEQFF. CDR3 bases: TGTGCCAGCCTAGCACCAGGGGGCTACAATGAGCAGTTCTTC.

This clonotype was counted many times. The J gene is TRBJ1-1, the V gene TRBV29-1; TRBD1 matches at 8 bases. The CDR3 length is 13 residues. Germline V CDR1 and CDR2: SQVTM, ANQGSEA. V dropped 7 bases and J dropped 5; count of bases not matched to a gene: 9. The CDR3 DNA reads TGCAGCGCCCGACAGGGGCGGTGGACTGAAGCTTTCTTT. Protein sequence: CSARQGRWTEAFF. Variable domain in full (rest from reference TRBV29-1 and TRBJ1-1): SAVISQKPSRDICQRGTSLTIQCQVDSQVTMMFWYRQQPGQSLTLIATANQGSEATYESGFVIDKFPISRPNLTFSTLTVSNMSPEDSSIYLCSARQGRWTEAFFGQGTRLTVV.

This clonotype was recorded at least ten times. This sequence joins TRBV18 and TRBJ1-5; TRBD1 agrees at 7 bases. The trim removed 6 bases at V and 6 bases at J, leaving 8 bases unmatched. Germline-derived CDR1 and CDR2 are KGHSH and LQKENI. The CDR3 is 14 residues long. The CDR3 DNA reads as TGTGCCAGCTCGCCCGACAGGGCGGTTCAGCCCCAGCATTTT. This codes for CASSPDRAVQPQHF.

This clonotype appeared many times. The gene calls are TRBV10-3 and TRBJ2-3; 7 bases line up with TRBD1. This CDR3 comprises 12 residues. Germline CDR1 ENHRY, CDR2 SYGVKD. V was clipped by 9 bases and J by 6 bases; unmatched bases: 6. The CDR3 DNA is TGTGCCATACAGGGGAGTTCGGATACGCAGTATTTT. Translation gives CAIQGSSDTQYF.

The chain uses TRBV15 and TRBJ2-5; 8 bases align to TRBD2. V dropped 2 bases and J dropped 4; count of bases not matched to a gene: 6. This CDR3 region has 15 residues. Germline values: CDR1 LNHNV, CDR2 YYDKDF (reference sequence). The DNA of the CDR3 is TGTGCCACCAGCAGACAACTAGCGGCCCTAGAGACCCAGTACTTC. Amino acid sequence: CATSRQLAALETQYF. Full variable domain (remainder filled in from reference TRBV15 and TRBJ2-5): DAMVIQNPRYQVTQFGKPVTLSCSQTLNHNVMYWYQQKSSQAPKLLFHYYDKDFNNEADTPDNFQSRRPNTSFCFLDIRSPGLGDTAMYLCATSRQLAALETQYFGPGTRLLVL.

This clonotype was picked up many times. This chain's CDR3 is CASSSNRALSTDTQYF. The CDR3, as DNA: TGTGCCAGCAGCTCTAACAGGGCCCTCAGCACAGATACGCAGTATTTT. V is TRBV11-2 and J is TRBJ2-3; D is perhaps TRBD1 (6 bases). Germline values: CDR1 SGHAT, CDR2 FQNNGV. The length of the CDR3 is 16 residues. The V gene lost 4 bases and the J gene lost 0 bases, with 14 bases spanning the gap. Variable domain in full (rest from reference TRBV11-2 and TRBJ2-3): EAGVAQSPRYKIIEKRQSVAFWCNPISGHATLYWYQQILGQGPKLLIQFQNNGVVDDSQLPKDRFSAERLKGVDSTLKIQPAKLEDSAVYLCASSSNRALSTDTQYFGPGTRLTVL.